Shown below are 25 T cell receptor beta chains from a single sample sequenced in a study of T cells after yellow fever vaccination. MiXCR was run by TCRdb on the 5' RACE reads, yielding one entry per CDR3 protein. The data show some 350,000 distinct CDR3 sequences, with around 3.9% seen just once and less than 25% held by the top ten. Here the sequenced sample was PBMCs, taken 5 days after the yellow fever booster vaccination. The receptors were gathered from a man in his late teens or twenties who received the YFV17D yellow fever vaccine.

This clonotype was seen more than once but under ten times. The J gene is TRBJ1-2, the V gene TRBV29-1; tentative D call: TRBD1 (5 bases). Germline V gene sequence: CDR1 SQVTM, CDR2 ANQGSEA. The germline V and J ends were trimmed by 6 bases and 4 bases, with 15 bases remaining between them. The CDR3 length is 13 residues. CDR3 loop: CSVAGGGSYGYTF. Written as DNA, the CDR3 is TGCAGCGTCGCTGGGGGGGGTTCCTATGGCTACACCTTC.

This chain uses TRBV6-2 or TRBV6-3 with TRBJ1-1; D might be TRBD1 (6 bases). The germline gives CDR1 MNHEY, CDR2 SVGEGT. The CDR3 extends over 14 amino acids. Trimming removed 6 bases at V and 6 bases at J, with 17 bases between. The CDR3 loop reads CASSHRGLGAEAFF. As DNA, the CDR3 is TGTGCCAGCAGCCACCGGGGGCTTGGGGCTGAAGCTTTCTTT.

Ten or more counts support this clonotype. The chain employs TRBV5-1 and TRBJ2-1, with 7 nucleotides matching TRBD2. Germline-derived CDR1 and CDR2 are SGHRS and YFSETQ. CDR3 length: 13 amino acids. V was pared by 2 bases and J by 9 bases, with 5 bases of the junction left unmatched. CDR3 coding DNA: TGCGCCAGCAGCTTCGAAGCGGGGACTGAGCAGTTCTTC. It is translated as CASSFEAGTEQFF.

This clonotype was seen at least ten times. This rearrangement joins TRBV20-1 to TRBJ1-5; maybe TRBD1 (5 bases). Trimming removed 6 bases at V and 9 bases at J, with 21 bases between. The V gene's germline CDR1 is DFQATT and CDR2 SNEGSKA (reference sequence). The CDR3 runs 14 residues. This chain's CDR3 is CSATGLDSFRPQHF. In DNA form, the CDR3 reads TGCAGTGCCACCGGGCTCGACAGTTTTCGGCCCCAGCATTTT.

This chain uses TRBV12-3 or TRBV12-4 with TRBJ1-6, with 9 positions matching TRBD1. The V and J ends lost 5 bases and 4 bases, in that order; junction bases with no gene match: 6. This CDR3 contains 16 residues. For the CDR3, the DNA is TGTGCCAGCAGTCCTCGGACAGGGGAATATAATTCACCCCTCCACTTT. The encoded protein is CASSPRTGEYNSPLHF.

The rearrangement uses TRBV15 and TRBJ1-1, with D hard to call. CDR1 is LNHNV, CDR2 YYDKDF, per germline (reference sequence). V lost 3 bases and J lost 3, with 5 bases in between. The CDR3 runs to 12 residues. CDR3 bases: TGTGCCACCAGCAGCGGACACACTGAAGCTTTCTTT. Translating it yields CATSSGHTEAFF.

This clonotype was found many times. DNA for the CDR3: TGTGCCAGCTCACCACGGACAGGGGATTCGTACGAGCAGTACTTC. Amino acid sequence: CASSPRTGDSYEQYF. The chain recombines TRBV18 with TRBJ2-7; 9 nucleotides agree with TRBD1. The CDR3 totals 15 residues. With 1 base clipped from V and 4 bases from J, the junction kept 5 bases outside the gene matches. CDR1 and CDR2 from the germline V gene are KGHSH and LQKENI.

This clonotype was seen ten or more times. V and J are TRBV28 and TRBJ1-4, with D perhaps TRBD1 (5 bases). Germline CDR1 is MDHEN and CDR2 is SYDVKM. V gave up 5 bases and J gave up 7 bases, with 11 bases separating them. The CDR3 covers 13 residues. The CDR3 sequence: CASSTGLSEKLFF. The CDR3 nucleotides are TGTGCCAGCAGTACAGGTTTAAGTGAAAAACTGTTTTTT.

V usage is TRBV18 and J usage is TRBJ1-2; 7 positions agree with TRBD1. Per the germline V gene, CDR1 is KGHSH and CDR2 is LQKENI. This CDR3 spans 14 amino acids. With 3 bases clipped from V and 4 bases from J, the junction kept 5 bases outside the gene matches. This chain's CDR3 is CASSPEGAGYGYTF. The CDR3 nucleotides read TGTGCCAGCTCACCGGAGGGGGCAGGCTATGGCTACACCTTC. Together with reference TRBV18 and TRBJ1-2, the CDR3 gives the full variable domain: NAGVMQNPRHLVRRRGQEARLRCSPMKGHSHVYWYRQLPEEGLKFMVYLQKENIIDESGMPKERFSAEFPKEGPSILRIQQVVRGDSAAYFCASSPEGAGYGYTFGSGTRLTVV.

At least ten counts were recorded for this clonotype. The V gene is TRBV20-1, the J gene TRBJ2-1; TRBD2 might be the D (5 bases). Trimming removed 0 bases from V and 4 bases from J, with 10 bases in between. The germline V gene has CDR1 DFQATT and CDR2 SNEGSKA (reference sequence). CDR3 length: 14 amino acids. CDR3 region: CSAREFGVYNEQFF. In DNA form, the CDR3 reads TGCAGTGCTAGAGAGTTCGGGGTTTACAATGAGCAGTTCTTC.

The CDR3 DNA follows: TGTGCCAGCAGCTGGGTGAACACTGAAGCTTTCTTT. Translated, it gives CASSWVNTEAFF. The rearrangement links TRBV5-6 to TRBJ1-1; D gene unclear. The CDR3 runs to 12 residues. Germline-derived CDR1 and CDR2 are SGHDT and YYEEEE. V lost 3 bases, J lost 0 bases, and 3 bases lay in between. Full variable domain (remainder filled in from reference TRBV5-6 and TRBJ1-1): DAGVTQSPTHLIKTRGQQVTLRCSPKSGHDTVSWYQQALGQGPQFIFQYYEEEERQRGNFPDRFSGHQFPNYSSELNVNALLLGDSALYLCASSWVNTEAFFGQGTRLTVV.

In this sample, this clonotype turned up a few times. This chain joins TRBV4-1 and TRBJ2-2; D gene ambiguous. The V and J ends lost 0 bases and 0 bases respectively, with 8 bases between them. The CDR3 loop spans 16 amino acids. From germline, CDR1 is MGHRA and CDR2 YSYEKL. The CDR3 DNA is TGCGCCAGCAGCCAAGATAGCAATTCGAACACCGGGGAGCTGTTTTTT. This codes for CASSQDSNSNTGELFF.

This clonotype showed up just a few times. This chain connects TRBV7-2 to TRBJ1-1; 7 bases map to TRBD1. CDR1 is SGHTA, CDR2 FQGNSA, per germline. With 5 bases clipped from V and 0 bases from J, the junction kept 9 bases outside the gene matches. The CDR3 consists of 16 residues. CDR3 region: CASSTRTGTMNTEAFF. Written as DNA, the CDR3 is TGTGCCAGCAGCACCCGGACAGGAACCATGAACACTGAAGCTTTCTTT.

This clonotype has a handful of counts. J is TRBJ2-5 and V is TRBV12-3 or TRBV12-4; 8 bases map to TRBD2. The CDR3 runs to 16 residues. With V trimmed by 3 bases and J by 0 bases, 6 bases remained unmatched. The CDR3 DNA follows: TGTGCCAGCAGTTTGGGTAGCGGGACATACCAAGAGACCCAGTACTTC. Its protein is CASSLGSGTYQETQYF.

There are a few counts of this clonotype. The chain has TRBV6-2 or TRBV6-3 and TRBJ1-1; no definite D call. The CDR3 is made up of 14 amino acids. Germline V lookup: CDR1 MNHEY, CDR2 SVGEGT. V lost 0 bases and J lost 1, with 6 bases in between. CDR3 nucleotide sequence: TGTGCCAGCAGTTACTCCTCGGCGAACACTGAAGCTTTCTTT. Its translation is CASSYSSANTEAFF.

This clonotype has at least ten counts. This chain connects TRBV9 to TRBJ2-7; 7 bases fit TRBD2. Germline V CDR1 and CDR2: SGDLS, YYNGEE. The CDR3 length is 14 residues. J was trimmed by 3 bases and V by 2 bases; bases with no gene match: 5. The CDR3 region has the DNA TGTGCCAGCAGCGTTGCTAGCGGCGGCTACGAGCAGTACTTC. It translates to CASSVASGGYEQYF.

This sequence joins TRBV19 and TRBJ2-7; D gene ambiguous. V lost 3 bases and J 4 bases, leaving 16 bases between the germline ends. CDR3 size: 15 residues. Germline CDR1 reads LNHDA; CDR2 reads SQIVND (reference sequence). DNA of the CDR3: TGTGCCAGTAGTATTTTCTTTGGACCACTTTACGAGCAGTACTTC. This translates into CASSIFFGPLYEQYF. Supplemented by reference TRBV19 and TRBJ2-7, the full variable domain reads DGGITQSPKYLFRKEGQNVTLSCEQNLNHDAMYWYRQDPGQGLRLIYYSQIVNDFQKGDIAEGYSVSREKKESFPLTVTSAQKNPTAFYLCASSIFFGPLYEQYFGPGTRLTVT.

The sample holds many counts of this clonotype. This rearrangement joins TRBV6-5 to TRBJ2-5; a weak D match, TRBD2 (6 bases). Germline V gene data show CDR1 as MNHEY and CDR2 as SVGAGI. The CDR3 consists of 13 residues. Trimming removed 2 bases at V and 7 bases at J, with 11 bases between. CDR3 sequence: CASSYGLGGTQYF. For the CDR3, the DNA is TGTGCCAGCAGTTACGGGCTGGGGGGGACCCAGTACTTC.

This chain links TRBV20-1 with TRBJ2-7; the D is unclear. V was cut by 5 bases and J by 5 bases, with 7 bases left in between. Germline V CDR1 and CDR2: DFQATT, SNEGSKA (reference sequence). This CDR3 has 10 residues. The chain's CDR3 is CSAGVHEQYF. CDR3 in DNA: TGCAGTGCTGGGGTCCACGAGCAGTACTTC.

This clonotype was picked up a small number of times. The chain recombines TRBV5-1 with TRBJ2-3, with TRBD2 identical over 12 bases. The germline gives CDR1 SGHRS, CDR2 YFSETQ. V shed 6 bases, J shed 1 base, and the junction held 3 bases outside the gene matches. The CDR3 has 15 amino acids. CDR3 sequence (DNA): TGCGCCAGCACAAGACTAGCGGGGGGCACAGATACGCAGTATTTT. The encoded protein is CASTRLAGGTDTQYF.

Only a few counts were recorded for this clonotype. This chain uses TRBV7-2 with TRBJ2-3; no definite D call. V was cut by 5 bases and J by 1 base, with 10 bases left in between. In germline, CDR1 is SGHTA, CDR2 FQGNSA. The CDR3 is made up of 14 amino acids. In DNA form, the CDR3 reads TGTGCCAGCAGCCCAGATTTGGGCACAGATACGCAGTATTTT. This encodes CASSPDLGTDTQYF.

The sample holds many counts of this clonotype. The V call is TRBV4-3, the J call TRBJ2-3; D is ambiguous. Trimming stripped 0 bases from V and 2 bases from J, with 9 bases between. This CDR3 region has 15 residues. Germline values: CDR1 LGHNA, CDR2 YSLEER. CDR3 loop: CASSQDPETTDTQYF. As DNA, the CDR3 is TGCGCCAGCAGCCAAGATCCCGAAACCACAGATACGCAGTATTTT.

This clonotype was seen a few times. J is TRBJ2-5 and V is TRBV5-1, with D possibly being TRBD1 or TRBD2 (6 bases each). The CDR3 is 14 residues long. The germline V and J ends were trimmed by 5 bases and 2 bases, with 13 bases remaining between them. Germline V gene sequence: CDR1 SGHRS, CDR2 YFSETQ. CDR3 DNA sequence: TGCGCCAGCAGTAACGGGGGCGCTCAAGAGACCCAGTACTTC. Encoded protein: CASSNGGAQETQYF.

J is TRBJ2-7 and V is TRBV7-2, with D perhaps matching TRBD1 (6 bases). CDR3 length equals 13 residues. Trimming pared 5 bases from V and 5 bases from J, leaving 13 bases between. Germline values: CDR1 SGHTA, CDR2 FQGNSA. CDR3 coding DNA: TGTGCCAGCAGCCGGACAGCCGGGCACGAGCAGTACTTC. Residues: CASSRTAGHEQYF. The full variable domain, with the rest looked up from reference TRBV7-2 and TRBJ2-7, is GAGVSQSPSNKVTEKGKDVELRCDPISGHTALYWYRQSLGQGLEFLIYFQGNSAPDKSGLPSDRFSAERTGGSVSTLTIQRTQQEDSAVYLCASSRTAGHEQYFGPGTRLTVT.

This clonotype was seen only a few times. The chain has TRBV20-1 and TRBJ1-2; TRBD1 matches 8 bases. The V and J ends lost 5 bases and 0 bases, in that order; junction bases with no gene match: 2. The CDR3 is made up of 13 amino acids. Germline V gene data show CDR1 as DFQATT and CDR2 as SNEGSKA (reference sequence). The CDR3 sequence: CSALTGANYGYTF. The CDR3, as DNA: TGCAGTGCTTTGACAGGGGCTAACTATGGCTACACCTTC.